The 6 T cell receptor beta chains presented below share a single source sample, sequenced in a study of blood T cell repertoires in COVID-19 (dated by TCRdb to about 2020). The library was prepared using the immunoSEQ multiplex PCR assay. Sourced from immuneACCESS, this table was stored by TCRdb with only in-frame sequences that have V and J called. A share of the clones is absent; for the studies checked, an unresolved V gene accounts for under half, and the remainder has no known explanation. The table for this sample lists about 14,000 clones; around 70% of them were counted only once. The top ten hold 20% to 25% of the sample. Material for sequencing was peripheral blood. These receptors all stem from a boy younger than 10 with active or convalescent COVID-19.

This clone was found once. This rearrangement joins TRBV7-2 to TRBJ2-2; 9 bases align to TRBD2. J lost 6 bases, V lost 3 bases, and 5 bases had no gene match. CDR1 SGHTA and CDR2 FQGNSA come from the germline V gene. The CDR3 runs 15 residues. CDR3 DNA: TGTGCCAGCAGCTTTAGCGGGGGAAGCTCCGGGGAGCTGTTTTTT. Residues: CASSFSGGSSGELFF.

This chain connects TRBV9 to TRBJ2-7; possibly TRBD2 for D (6 bases). Trimming stripped 3 bases from V and 4 bases from J, with 14 bases between. This CDR3 region has 14 residues. CDR1 SGDLS and CDR2 YYNGEE come from the germline V gene. CDR3 in amino acids: CASSGQPGGYEQYF. For the CDR3, the DNA is TGTGCCAGCAGCGGACAACCCGGAGGGTACGAGCAGTACTTC.

This chain connects TRBV18 to TRBJ1-1; maybe TRBD1 (5 bases). CDR3 length equals 14 residues. Germline CDR1 and CDR2: KGHSH and LQKENI. V was clipped by 4 bases and J by 0 bases, with 9 bases between them. The CDR3 nucleotides are TGTGCCAGCTCACAGGGGCGAATGAACACTGAAGCTTTCTTT. Its translation is CASSQGRMNTEAFF.

This sequence joins TRBV4-1 and TRBJ2-5; TRBD2 is a possible D gene (6 bases). Germline V gene lookup returns CDR1 MGHRA and CDR2 YSYEKL. This CDR3 region has 15 residues. V was shortened by 1 base and J by 2 bases, with 11 bases between the two germline ends. The DNA for the CDR3 is TGCGCCAGCAGCCAAGGGTTAGCGGAGCAAGAGACCCAGTACTTC. It codes for CASSQGLAEQETQYF.

This chain links TRBV3-1 (or the pseudogene TRBV3-2) with TRBJ2-6; D unresolved. The germline V gene encodes CDR1 LGHDT and CDR2 YNNKEL (reference sequence). There are 13 residues in the CDR3. Trimming stripped 2 bases from V and 4 bases from J, with 3 bases between. The CDR3 sequence: CASSQQGANVLTF. In nucleotides, the CDR3 is TGTGCCAGCAGCCAACAGGGGGCCAACGTCCTGACTTTC.

The rearrangement links TRBV7-8 to TRBJ1-1; possible D gene TRBD1, 6 bases. The CDR3 length is 14 residues. Germline CDR1 and CDR2: SGHVS and FQNEAQ. V was trimmed by 2 bases and J by 4 bases, leaving 11 bases between them. The CDR3 loop reads CASSLSTGRTEAFF. CDR3 sequence (DNA): TGTGCCAGCAGCTTATCGACAGGTCGCACTGAAGCTTTCTTT.